What follows are 28 T cell receptor beta chains derived from one specimen sequenced in a study of shared clonotypes between healthy human individuals. Data came from immunoSEQ multiplex PCR; TCRdb stores just in-frame clones and leaves some out. Here the sample spans about 600,000 clones, roughly 97% being singletons. The sample consisted of naive CD4+ T cells sorted from blood. Described subset: CD45RA+ positively selected. These receptors were obtained from a woman aged 30 to 39 in good health.

V and J are TRBV6-1 and TRBJ2-7; no definite D call. The CDR3 spans 15 residues. V lost 6 bases to trimming and J lost 0 bases, with 15 bases between them. CDR1 is MNHNS, CDR2 SASEGT, per germline. The CDR3 bases are TGTGCCAGCAGGGGGTTCGACCTTCCCTCCTACGAGCAGTACTTC. Its translation is CASRGFDLPSYEQYF.

The gene calls are TRBV2 and TRBJ2-2; TRBD2 agrees at 8 bases. Per germline, CDR1 SNHLY and CDR2 FYNNEI. With 4 bases clipped from V and 5 bases from J, the junction kept 6 bases outside the gene matches. CDR3 length: 15 residues. Here the CDR3 reads CASSGTGGQTGELFF. The CDR3 DNA reads TGTGCCAGCAGTGGGACGGGAGGGCAAACCGGGGAGCTGTTTTTT.

Here the CDR3 reads CASTTPGQGEETQYF. CDR3 nucleotides: TGTGCCAGTACTACCCCGGGACAGGGAGAAGAGACCCAGTACTTC. The genes are TRBV19 and TRBJ2-5, with 9 bases fitting TRBD1. From germline, CDR1 is LNHDA and CDR2 SQIVND (reference sequence). Trimming took 7 bases from V and 3 from J; bases not matched to a gene: 9. The CDR3 sequence is 15 residues long.

This sequence joins TRBV19 and TRBJ1-5; D ambiguous. This CDR3 has 12 residues. CDR1 is LNHDA and CDR2 is SQIVND in the germline V gene (reference sequence). V was pared by 0 bases and J by 9 bases, with 6 bases between. The CDR3 DNA reads as TGTGCCAGTAGTATAGATAGGAGGCCCCAGCATTTT. Residues: CASSIDRRPQHF.

The chain joins TRBV18 to TRBJ2-3; D is ambiguous. CDR1 is KGHSH and CDR2 is LQKENI in the germline V gene. The length of the CDR3 is 16 residues. Trimming cost V 2 bases and J 0 bases, with 12 bases left between them. In DNA, the CDR3 is TGTGCCAGCTCACCAGACCAAAAACTTAGCACAGATACGCAGTATTTT. Translated, it gives CASSPDQKLSTDTQYF.

The V gene is TRBV19, the J gene TRBJ1-2, with D possibly matching TRBD1 (5 bases). Germline V gene data show CDR1 as LNHDA and CDR2 as SQIVND (reference sequence). The CDR3 extends over 14 amino acids. Trimming left V 8 bases short and J 0 bases short, with 13 bases between. CDR3 DNA: TGTGCCAGTGCAAAAGGGGTTTCTAACTATGGCTACACCTTC. As protein: CASAKGVSNYGYTF.

This clone was observed a single time. The genes are TRBV29-1 and TRBJ2-5; weak D call: TRBD1 (6 bases). The germline V and J ends were trimmed by 3 bases and 2 bases, with 13 bases remaining between them. The germline CDR1 and CDR2 sequences are SQVTM and ANQGSEA. This CDR3 spans 14 amino acids. The CDR3 spells CSVEGDKQQETQYF. The CDR3 nucleotides are TGCAGCGTTGAGGGGGACAAGCAACAAGAGACCCAGTACTTC. The variable domain in full, completed from reference TRBV29-1 and TRBJ2-5, reads SAVISQKPSRDICQRGTSLTIQCQVDSQVTMMFWYRQQPGQSLTLIATANQGSEATYESGFVIDKFPISRPNLTFSTLTVSNMSPEDSSIYLCSVEGDKQQETQYFGPGTRLLVL.

J is TRBJ1-1 and V is TRBV11-2; TRBD1 agrees at 8 bases. CDR1 and CDR2 from the germline V gene are SGHAT and FQNNGV. J was trimmed by 3 bases and V by 5 bases; bases with no gene match: 5. The CDR3 runs to 14 residues. CDR3 nucleotide sequence: TGTGCCAGCAGCATGGACAGGGTTCACACTGAAGCTTTCTTT. Its protein product is CASSMDRVHTEAFF.

The chain is built from TRBV18 and TRBJ1-1, with 8 bases fitting TRBD1. The CDR3 is made up of 15 amino acids. J was trimmed by 4 bases and V by 0 bases; bases with no gene match: 4. Germline lookup yields CDR1 KGHSH and CDR2 LQKENI. CDR3 region: CASSPPSTGGTEAFF. CDR3 DNA sequence: TGTGCCAGCTCACCACCGAGCACAGGGGGCACTGAAGCTTTCTTT.

The chain recombines TRBV5-6 with TRBJ2-3; 12 positions agree with TRBD1. J lost 5 bases, V lost 0 bases, and 4 bases had no gene match. The CDR3 extends over 16 amino acids. Germline values: CDR1 SGHDT, CDR2 YYEEEE. The CDR3 protein is CASSLVGTGGLDTQYF. CDR3 nucleotides: TGTGCCAGCAGCTTGGTTGGGACAGGGGGCCTAGATACGCAGTATTTT.

The gene calls are TRBV14 and TRBJ2-3; 8 bases map to TRBD2. Germline CDR1 and CDR2: SGHDN and FVKESK. The CDR3 runs to 17 residues. The V gene end was trimmed by 4 bases and the J gene end by 3 bases; junction bases not matched to a gene: 12. CDR3 bases: TGTGCCAGCAGCCTTCCTTCATTTAGCGGGAATACAGATACGCAGTATTTT. Translation gives CASSLPSFSGNTDTQYF.

V is TRBV28 and J is TRBJ2-5; D is ambiguous. V was clipped by 6 bases and J by 3 bases, with 17 bases between them. Germline V gene data show CDR1 as MDHEN and CDR2 as SYDVKM. The CDR3 has 15 amino acids. The CDR3: CASSSAGIKEETQYF. Written as DNA, the CDR3 is TGTGCCAGCAGCTCCGCTGGGATCAAAGAAGAGACCCAGTACTTC.

The chain uses TRBV11-2 and TRBJ2-1; D gene ambiguous. The V end was cut by 1 base, the J end by 1 base, with 8 bases between. Germline V gene sequence: CDR1 SGHAT, CDR2 FQNNGV. The CDR3 consists of 15 residues. CDR3 amino acids: CASSLAKTSYNEQFF. The DNA for the CDR3 is TGTGCCAGCAGCTTAGCTAAGACATCCTACAATGAGCAGTTCTTC.

The rearrangement uses TRBV2 and TRBJ2-3, with 7 bases aligning to TRBD2. The CDR3 is 13 amino acids. The V segment lost 6 bases and the J segment 2 bases; nucleotides outside the gene matches: 2. In germline, CDR1 is SNHLY, CDR2 FYNNEI. CDR3 sequence: CASRLAATDTQYF. CDR3 nucleotide sequence: TGTGCCAGCAGGCTAGCGGCCACAGATACGCAGTATTTT.

The V call is TRBV18, the J call TRBJ1-3; no clear D gene. This CDR3 contains 15 residues. Trimming took off 6 bases at V and 0 bases at J, with 12 bases between the two ends. CDR1 is KGHSH, CDR2 LQKENI, per germline. The CDR3 reads CASSRDKSSGNTIYF. CDR3 DNA: TGTGCCAGCTCTCGAGATAAATCCTCTGGAAACACCATATATTTT. The variable domain in full, with the rest retrieved from reference TRBV18 and TRBJ1-3, is NAGVMQNPRHLVRRRGQEARLRCSPMKGHSHVYWYRQLPEEGLKFMVYLQKENIIDESGMPKERFSAEFPKEGPSILRIQQVVRGDSAAYFCASSRDKSSGNTIYFGEGSWLTVV.

The rearrangement joins TRBV18 to TRBJ1-5; 8 bases are a match to TRBD1. Trimming removed 0 bases from V and 1 base from J; junction bases left unmatched: 5. The germline CDR1 and CDR2 sequences are KGHSH and LQKENI. This CDR3 contains 17 residues. The CDR3 region has the DNA TGTGCCAGCTCACCACCCTGGACAGGGAGAAGCAATCAGCCCCAGCATTTT. Its protein product is CASSPPWTGRSNQPQHF.

The chain links TRBV28 to TRBJ2-5; D possibly corresponds to TRBD1 (5 bases). The DNA matches TRBJ2-7 better at its end, which makes the J call doubtful. CDR3 size: 16 residues. Per germline, CDR1 MDHEN and CDR2 SYDVKM. For the CDR3, the DNA is TGTGCCAGCAGTTTATCAGGGCCTACTGCCTCCTACGAGCAGTACTTC. It is translated as CASSLSGPTASYEQYF.

The gene calls are TRBV19 and TRBJ2-1, with 7 bases lining up with TRBD1. In germline, CDR1 is LNHDA, CDR2 SQIVND (reference sequence). V lost 7 bases and J lost 4; bases outside the gene matches: 4. The CDR3 length is 13 residues. In nucleotides, the CDR3 is TGTGCCAGTACCGCGGACAGGTACAATGAGCAGTTCTTC. This translates into CASTADRYNEQFF.

The rearrangement uses TRBV5-4 and TRBJ2-3; D remains ambiguous. This CDR3 contains 13 residues. The ends were cut back, 4 bases at V and 3 bases at J, with 9 bases in the middle. The germline gives CDR1 SGHNT, CDR2 YYREEE (reference sequence). CDR3 sequence (DNA): TGTGCCAGCAGCCACAGCCGGACAGATACGCAGTATTTT. Its translation is CASSHSRTDTQYF.

The chain carries TRBV19 and TRBJ1-5, with 8 nucleotides matching TRBD1. CDR1 is LNHDA and CDR2 is SQIVND in the germline V gene (reference sequence). V was pared by 6 bases and J by 2 bases, with 9 bases of the junction left unmatched. The CDR3 loop spans 16 amino acids. The CDR3 sequence is CASRPHDRGGNQPQHF. CDR3 DNA: TGTGCCAGTAGACCCCACGACAGGGGTGGCAATCAGCCCCAGCATTTT.

The V gene is TRBV19, the J gene TRBJ1-5, with D possibly TRBD1 on 6 matching bases. The CDR3 consists of 17 residues. Germline-derived CDR1 and CDR2 are LNHDA and SQIVND (reference sequence). V lost 4 bases and J 5 bases, leaving 21 bases between the germline ends. CDR3 nucleotide sequence: TGTGCCAGTAGTACCGTATCCTTTTTGGGGGCAGATCAGCCCCAGCATTTT. It translates to CASSTVSFLGADQPQHF. Supplemented by reference TRBV19 and TRBJ1-5, the full variable domain reads DGGITQSPKYLFRKEGQNVTLSCEQNLNHDAMYWYRQDPGQGLRLIYYSQIVNDFQKGDIAEGYSVSREKKESFPLTVTSAQKNPTAFYLCASSTVSFLGADQPQHFGDGTRLSIL.

As for this clone: This specimen includes other DNA sequences encoding the same CDR3. The chain recombines TRBV11-3 with TRBJ1-1; D remains unclear. Germline values: CDR1 SGHNT, CDR2 YENEEA. The ends were cut back, 1 base at V and 5 bases at J, with 8 bases in the middle. This CDR3 contains 13 residues. The CDR3 loop reads CASSLVGATEAFF. The CDR3 coding sequence is TGTGCCAGCAGCTTAGTCGGAGCGACTGAAGCTTTCTTT.

V gene TRBV11-3 combines with J gene TRBJ2-1, with D hard to call. The germline V gene encodes CDR1 SGHNT and CDR2 YENEEA. Trimming removed 5 bases at V and 5 bases at J, with 13 bases between. The CDR3 loop spans 14 amino acids. The CDR3 DNA is TGTGCCAGCAGCCACGTCGGCGATGACAATGAGCAGTTCTTC. Amino acid sequence: CASSHVGDDNEQFF. The full variable domain, rest sourced from reference TRBV11-3 and TRBJ2-1, is EAGVVQSPRYKIIEKKQPVAFWCNPISGHNTLYWYLQNLGQGPELLIRYENEEAVDDSQLPKDRFSAERLKGVDSTLKIQPAELGDSAVYLCASSHVGDDNEQFFGPGTRLTVL.

The chain combines TRBV19 with TRBJ2-1; the match to TRBD2 covers 11 bases. Germline V gene sequence: CDR1 LNHDA, CDR2 SQIVND (reference sequence). The CDR3 has 16 amino acids. Trimming took 3 bases from V and 5 from J; bases not matched to a gene: 6. This chain's CDR3 is CASSMIAGGIHNEQFF. The CDR3 bases are TGTGCCAGTAGTATGATAGCGGGAGGGATCCACAATGAGCAGTTCTTC.

This clone was observed once. The V and J genes are TRBV28 and TRBJ1-3; 7 bases fit TRBD1. Germline trimming cut 6 bases from V and 2 bases from J; bases unmatched to any gene: 4. Germline values: CDR1 MDHEN, CDR2 SYDVKM. The CDR3 has 14 amino acids. The CDR3 DNA follows: TGTGCCAGCAGCATAACAGGGGCTGGAAACACCATATATTTT. Amino acid sequence: CASSITGAGNTIYF.

The V call is TRBV2, the J call TRBJ2-3, with D maybe TRBD1 (6 bases). Trimming shortened V by 5 bases and J by 0 bases, and 9 bases separated the two germline ends. The length of the CDR3 is 14 residues. Germline V lookup: CDR1 SNHLY, CDR2 FYNNEI. Written as DNA, the CDR3 is TGTGCCAGCAGTCGGGACAAGAGCACAGATACGCAGTATTTT. Translating it yields CASSRDKSTDTQYF.

A single count supports this clone. The chain uses TRBV18 and TRBJ1-1, with 7 positions matching TRBD1. Looked up from germline, CDR1 is KGHSH and CDR2 is LQKENI. The ends lost 4 bases at V and 10 bases at J; junction bases unmatched: 15. The CDR3 runs 15 residues. The CDR3 region is CASSQGQASSSGAFF. The CDR3 nucleotides read TGTGCCAGCTCACAAGGACAGGCCTCCTCTTCAGGAGCTTTCTTT.

V gene TRBV29-1 combines with J gene TRBJ1-5; D remains ambiguous. This CDR3 comprises 12 residues. V was cut by 4 bases and J by 4 bases, with 8 bases left in between. CDR1 is SQVTM and CDR2 is ANQGSEA in the germline V gene. The CDR3 sequence is CSVGNTNQPQHF. For the CDR3, the DNA is TGCAGCGTTGGTAACACAAATCAGCCCCAGCATTTT.